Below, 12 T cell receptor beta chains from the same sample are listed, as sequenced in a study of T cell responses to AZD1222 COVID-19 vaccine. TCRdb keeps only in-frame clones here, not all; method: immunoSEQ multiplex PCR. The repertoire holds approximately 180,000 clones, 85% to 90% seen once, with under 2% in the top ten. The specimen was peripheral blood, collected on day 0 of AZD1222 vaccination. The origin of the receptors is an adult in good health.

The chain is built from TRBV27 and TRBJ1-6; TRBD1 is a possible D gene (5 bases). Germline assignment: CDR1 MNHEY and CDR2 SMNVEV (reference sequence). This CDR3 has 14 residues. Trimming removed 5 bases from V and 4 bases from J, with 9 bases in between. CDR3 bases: TGTGCCAGCAGTACACAGGTTTATAATTCACCCCTCCACTTT. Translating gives CASSTQVYNSPLHF.

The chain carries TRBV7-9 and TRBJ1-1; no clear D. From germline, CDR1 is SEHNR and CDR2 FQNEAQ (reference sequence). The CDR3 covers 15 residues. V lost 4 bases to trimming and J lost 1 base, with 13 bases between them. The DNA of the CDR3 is TGTGCCAGCAGCTCCTACCTGGCGGGGAACACTGAAGCTTTCTTT. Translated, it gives CASSSYLAGNTEAFF.

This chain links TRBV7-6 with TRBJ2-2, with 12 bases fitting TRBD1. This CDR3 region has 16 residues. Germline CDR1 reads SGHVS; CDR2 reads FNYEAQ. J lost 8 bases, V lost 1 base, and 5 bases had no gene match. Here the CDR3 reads CASSLVPGQGAGELFF. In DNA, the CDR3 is TGTGCCAGCAGCTTAGTTCCGGGACAGGGGGCAGGGGAGCTGTTTTTT. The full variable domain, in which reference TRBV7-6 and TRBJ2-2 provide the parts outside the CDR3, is GAGVSQSPRYKVTKRGQDVALRCDPISGHVSLYWYRQALGQGPEFLTYFNYEAQQDKSGLPNDRFSAERPEGSISTLTIQRTEQRDSAMYRCASSLVPGQGAGELFFGEGSRLTVL.

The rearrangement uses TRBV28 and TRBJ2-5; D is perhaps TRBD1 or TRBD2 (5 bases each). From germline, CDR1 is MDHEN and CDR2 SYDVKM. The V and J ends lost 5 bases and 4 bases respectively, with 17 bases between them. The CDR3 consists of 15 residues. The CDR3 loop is CASSPGTLGLETQYF. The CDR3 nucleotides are TGTGCCAGCAGTCCAGGGACCTTGGGCCTAGAGACCCAGTACTTC.

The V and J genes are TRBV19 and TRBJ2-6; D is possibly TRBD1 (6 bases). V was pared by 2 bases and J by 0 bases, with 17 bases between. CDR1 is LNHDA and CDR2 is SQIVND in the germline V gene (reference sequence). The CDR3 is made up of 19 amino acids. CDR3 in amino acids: CASSISQPYRVSGANVLTF. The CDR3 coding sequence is TGTGCCAGTAGTATAAGCCAGCCCTACAGGGTCTCTGGGGCCAACGTCCTGACTTTC.

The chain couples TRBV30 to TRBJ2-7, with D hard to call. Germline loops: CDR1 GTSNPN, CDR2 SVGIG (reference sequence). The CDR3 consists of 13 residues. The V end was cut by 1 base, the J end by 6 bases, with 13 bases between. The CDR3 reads CAWSDLTKGEQYF. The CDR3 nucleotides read TGTGCCTGGAGTGACCTGACGAAAGGCGAGCAGTACTTC.

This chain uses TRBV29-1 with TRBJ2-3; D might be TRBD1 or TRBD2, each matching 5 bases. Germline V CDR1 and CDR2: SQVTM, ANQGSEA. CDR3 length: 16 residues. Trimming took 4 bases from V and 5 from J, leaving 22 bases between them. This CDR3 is CSVGGAPGLTVDTQYF. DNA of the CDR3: TGCAGCGTTGGAGGGGCGCCGGGTCTAACGGTAGATACGCAGTATTTT.

This CDR3 reads CASIERQTTNEKLFF. CDR3 coding DNA: TGTGCCAGCATCGAACGACAGACAACTAATGAAAAACTGTTTTTT. The chain combines TRBV6-6 with TRBJ1-4; tentative D call: TRBD1 (5 bases). This CDR3 comprises 15 residues. Looked up from germline, CDR1 is MNHNY and CDR2 is SVGAGI (reference sequence). Trimming left V 7 bases short and J 0 bases short, with 12 bases between.

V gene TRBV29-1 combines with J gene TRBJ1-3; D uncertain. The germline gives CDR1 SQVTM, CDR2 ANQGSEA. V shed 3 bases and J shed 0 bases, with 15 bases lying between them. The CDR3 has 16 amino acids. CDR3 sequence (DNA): TGCAGCGTTGATCATGGGGTAGCAGTCTCTGGAAACACCATATATTTT. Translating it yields CSVDHGVAVSGNTIYF.

The CDR3 DNA reads TGCAGCGTGGGAGGGACTTACGAGCAGTACTTC. The encoded protein is CSVGGTYEQYF. This chain joins TRBV29-1 and TRBJ2-7; 7 positions match TRBD2. Unmatched junction bases numbered 3, after V lost 6 bases and J lost 4 bases. CDR1 is SQVTM, CDR2 ANQGSEA, per germline. The CDR3 is 11 residues long.

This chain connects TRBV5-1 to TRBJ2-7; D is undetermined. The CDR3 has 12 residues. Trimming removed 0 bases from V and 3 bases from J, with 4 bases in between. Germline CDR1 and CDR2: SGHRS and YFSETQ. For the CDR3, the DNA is TGCGCCAGCAGCTTGGAAGGCTACGAGCAGTACGTC. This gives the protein CASSLEGYEQYV.

The CDR3 is CASTQAGSNQPQHF. CDR3 nucleotides: TGTGCCAGTACCCAGGCTGGTAGCAATCAGCCCCAGCATTTT. The J gene is TRBJ1-5, the V gene TRBV19; D is undetermined. The CDR3 is made up of 14 amino acids. Deletions cut 7 bases from V and 0 bases from J, with 10 bases between. CDR1 and CDR2 (germline): LNHDA, SQIVND (reference sequence).